These 17 T cell receptor beta chains were all obtained from the same sample, sequenced in a study of tumor and adjacent non-tumor tissue in lung cancer. This sample's RNA came from whole unsorted tissue. The normal lung tissue was taken more than 3 cm from the tumor edge. TCRbeta libraries were built with three rounds of nested PCR, modified from ARM-PCR. MiXCR was run by TCRdb on the multiplex PCR reads, yielding one entry per CDR3 protein. Of 47,000 or so distinct CDR3 sequences in the sample, more than 55% were seen once. The sample taken for sequencing was distant non-tumor lung tissue. The receptor set was obtained from a woman aged 65 to 85 with non-small cell lung cancer.

Note on this clonotype: Because it lacks the conserved phenylalanine or tryptophan at the end, this CDR3 is likely a read error. The V and J genes are TRBV11-2 and TRBJ2-5; 7 bases are shared with TRBD2. Germline lookup yields CDR1 SGHAT and CDR2 FQNNGV. Trimming cost V 4 bases and J 5 bases; bases outside gene matches: 7. This CDR3 has 14 residues. The CDR3, as DNA: TGTGCCAGCAGCTCCGGACTAGTGGATGAGACCCAGTACCTC. Amino acid sequence: CASSSGLVDETQYL.

The gene calls are TRBV29-1 and TRBJ2-7; perhaps TRBD1 as D (6 bases). V lost 4 bases to trimming and J lost 3 bases, with 13 bases between them. CDR3 length: 13 residues. Germline assignment: CDR1 SQVTM and CDR2 ANQGSEA. The CDR3 reads CSVGVRQDYEQYF. CDR3 DNA: TGCAGCGTTGGAGTGCGACAGGACTACGAGCAGTACTTC.

The sample holds a few counts of this clonotype. A much more abundant neighbour one base away suggests this may be a read error. The V and J genes are TRBV28 and TRBJ2-1; the D gene is possibly TRBD1 (7 bases). CDR1 and CDR2 (germline): MDHEN, SYDVKM. The CDR3 extends over 16 amino acids. The CDR3 spells CASSLWEGARNNVQFF. DNA of the CDR3: TGTGCCAGCAGTTTATGGGAGGGGGCAAGGAACAATGTGCAGTTCTTC.

Only a few counts were recorded for this clonotype. A read error may explain this, as a much larger clone is one base away. The chain carries TRBV10-1 and TRBJ2-1; 9 positions agree with TRBD2. Trimming took 3 bases from V and 4 from J; bases not matched to a gene: 1. The CDR3 loop spans 14 amino acids. Germline CDR1 reads WNHNN; CDR2 reads SYGVQD (reference sequence). The CDR3 DNA sequence: TGCGCCAGCAGTGATAGCGGGAGATACAATGAGCAGTTCTTC. It yields the protein CASSDSGRYNEQFF.

V and J are TRBV29-1 and TRBJ2-1; 7 nucleotides match TRBD2. CDR3 length: 15 amino acids. CDR1 is SQVTM and CDR2 is ANQGSEA in the germline V gene. V trimming: 0 bases; J trimming: 5 bases; junction bases outside the gene matches: 7. The CDR3: CSVEDPRGRNNEQFF. The CDR3 DNA follows: TGCAGCGTTGAAGATCCGCGCGGGAGAAACAATGAGCAGTTCTTC.

This clonotype was seen ten or more times. The J gene is TRBJ2-1, the V gene TRBV5-6, with D possibly matching TRBD2 (6 bases). CDR1 SGHDT and CDR2 YYEEEE come from the germline V gene. The V gene lost 4 bases and the J gene lost 1 base, with 12 bases spanning the gap. This CDR3 spans 15 amino acids. This CDR3 is CASSPGVQSYNEQFF. The CDR3 nucleotides read TGTGCCAGCAGCCCGGGGGTCCAGTCCTACAATGAGCAGTTCTTC.

Worth noting for this clonotype: A read error may be the cause here, since a much bigger clone is one base away. CDR3 residues: CATSAGGPSEQFF. The CDR3 nucleotides are TGCGCCACCAGCGCGGGAGGGCCTTCTGAGCAGTTCTTC. This chain links TRBV5-1 with TRBJ2-1, with 9 positions matching TRBD2. Germline V gives CDR1 SGHRS, CDR2 YFSETQ. This CDR3 has 13 residues.

For this clonotype: This could be a read error, since a much larger clone is one nucleotide away. The gene calls are TRBV20-1 and TRBJ1-1; D is unresolved. CDR3 length equals 12 residues. CDR1 and CDR2 from the germline V gene are DFQATT and SNEGSKA (reference sequence). Written as DNA, the CDR3 is TGCAGTGCTAGATTCACGAACGCTGAAGCTTTCTTT. Translating gives CSARFTNAEAFF.

Remarks on this clonotype: A much larger clone differs from this one at a single base, so this may be a read error. The chain employs TRBV20-1 and TRBJ1-5; D is unclear. The germline gives CDR1 DFQATT, CDR2 SNEGSKA (reference sequence). V shed 3 bases and J shed 1 base, with 10 bases lying between them. The CDR3 consists of 14 residues. The CDR3 coding sequence is TGCAGTGCTAGCATAATATTCAGCAATCAGCCCCAGCATTTT. Translated: CSASIIFSNQPQHF.

A note on this clonotype: Mismatch with germline at one junction end may stem from a read error. The chain links TRBV6-5 to TRBJ1-4; TRBD1 agrees at 9 bases. CDR1 is MNHEY, CDR2 SVGAGI, per germline. The CDR3 consists of 17 residues. The CDR3 region has the DNA TGTGCCGGCAGTTACGGGGTAGACAGGGGGTCAAATGAAAAACTGTTTTTT. Translated: CAGSYGVDRGSNEKLFF.

A word on this clonotype: Sequence at one end of the junction differs from germline and may be a read error. J is TRBJ2-3 and V is TRBV29-1; D perhaps matches TRBD1 (6 bases). Germline V gene lookup returns CDR1 SQVTM and CDR2 ANQGSEA. This CDR3 contains 14 residues. The CDR3 reads CGVVVSRGADTQYF. For the CDR3, the DNA is TGCGGCGTTGTCGTATCCAGGGGAGCAGATACGCAGTATTTT.

About this clonotype: Sequence at one end of the junction differs from germline and may be a read error. The rearrangement uses TRBV10-3 and TRBJ2-7; possible D gene TRBD2, 6 bases. There are 15 residues in the CDR3. Per germline, CDR1 ENHRY and CDR2 SYGVKD. CDR3 nucleotide sequence: TGTGCCATCAGTGAAGGGAGTAGCGGTTCCTACGACCAGTACTTC. As protein: CAISEGSSGSYDQYF.

The V gene is TRBV20-1, the J gene TRBJ2-3, with 9 positions matching TRBD2. The trim removed 4 bases at V and 7 bases at J, leaving 21 bases unmatched. CDR1 and CDR2 (germline): DFQATT, SNEGSKA (reference sequence). The CDR3 loop spans 18 amino acids. DNA of the CDR3: TGCAGTGCTACGCGGATGGAGTTGGCGGGAGGGCCCAGAAATACGCAGTATTTT. Amino acid sequence: CSATRMELAGGPRNTQYF.

To note about this clonotype: With a much larger clone just one base away, this may be a read error. The chain combines TRBV19 with TRBJ2-7; 9 positions agree with TRBD2. The CDR3 loop spans 14 amino acids. V lost 10 bases, J lost 6 bases, and 13 bases stayed unmatched. Germline CDR1 LNHDA, CDR2 SQIVND (reference sequence). In DNA, the CDR3 is TGTGCCAACGCAACGGGCGGGAGGGCTGGCGAGCAGTACTTC. It codes for CANATGGRAGEQYF.

A remark on this clonotype: Germline is not matched at one junction end, which may reflect a read error. This chain links TRBV6-1 with TRBJ2-7, with TRBD1 as a possible D gene (5 bases). The CDR3 is made up of 14 amino acids. Germline loops: CDR1 MNHNS, CDR2 SASEGT. The CDR3 bases are TGTGCCTGCAGTGCATTTAGACAGCACGACGAGCAGTACTTC. Its translation: CACSAFRQHDEQYF.

Notes on this clonotype: Since the CDR3 does not end with the conserved phenylalanine or tryptophan, this likely comes from a read error. V usage is TRBV5-1 and J usage is TRBJ2-1, with D unresolved. This CDR3 has 13 amino acids. Looked up from germline, CDR1 is SGHRS and CDR2 is YFSETQ. The CDR3 reads CANSTDQYNEQFL. CDR3 nucleotides: TGCGCCAACAGCACGGACCAGTACAATGAGCAGTTCCTC.

As to this clonotype: The junction differs from germline at one of its ends, possibly a read error. The chain employs TRBV4-2 and TRBJ2-7; D possibly corresponds to TRBD1 (6 bases). Germline V gene lookup returns CDR1 LGHNA and CDR2 YNFKEQ. CDR3 length equals 15 residues. The CDR3 bases are TGTACCAGCAGCAGGGGCGACATCCCGACCTACGAGCAGTATTTC. It yields the protein CTSSRGDIPTYEQYF.